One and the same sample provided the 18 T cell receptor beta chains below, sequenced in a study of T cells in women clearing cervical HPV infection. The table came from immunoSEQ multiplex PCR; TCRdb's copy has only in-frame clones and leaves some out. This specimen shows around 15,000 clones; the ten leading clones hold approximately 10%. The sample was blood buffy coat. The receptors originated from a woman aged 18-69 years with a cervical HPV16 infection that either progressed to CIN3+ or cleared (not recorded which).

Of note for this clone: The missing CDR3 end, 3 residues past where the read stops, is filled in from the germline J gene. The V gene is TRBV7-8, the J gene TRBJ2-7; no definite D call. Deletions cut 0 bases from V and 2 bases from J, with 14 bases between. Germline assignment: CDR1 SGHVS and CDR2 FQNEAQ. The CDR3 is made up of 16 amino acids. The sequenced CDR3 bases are TGTGCCAGCAGCTTAGCTAACAGTGGCGCGACCTACGAG. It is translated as CASSLANSGATYE. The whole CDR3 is CASSLANSGATYEQYF.

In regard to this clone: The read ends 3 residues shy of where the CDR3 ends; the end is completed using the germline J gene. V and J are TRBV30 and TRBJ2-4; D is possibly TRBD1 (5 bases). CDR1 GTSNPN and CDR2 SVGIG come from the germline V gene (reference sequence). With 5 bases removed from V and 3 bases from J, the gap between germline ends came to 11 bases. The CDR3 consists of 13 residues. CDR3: CAWGAEGKNIQYF. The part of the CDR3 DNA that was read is TGTGCCTGGGGGGCGGAAGGCAAAAACATT.

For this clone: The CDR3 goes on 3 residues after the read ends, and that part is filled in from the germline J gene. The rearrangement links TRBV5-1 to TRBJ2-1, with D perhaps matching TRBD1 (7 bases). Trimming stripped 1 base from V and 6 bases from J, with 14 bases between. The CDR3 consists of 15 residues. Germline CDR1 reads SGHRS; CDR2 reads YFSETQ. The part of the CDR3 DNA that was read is TGCGCCAGCAGCTTGAGGGCAGGGGGGCTCAATGAG. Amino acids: CASSLRAGGLNE. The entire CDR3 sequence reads CASSLRAGGLNEQFF.

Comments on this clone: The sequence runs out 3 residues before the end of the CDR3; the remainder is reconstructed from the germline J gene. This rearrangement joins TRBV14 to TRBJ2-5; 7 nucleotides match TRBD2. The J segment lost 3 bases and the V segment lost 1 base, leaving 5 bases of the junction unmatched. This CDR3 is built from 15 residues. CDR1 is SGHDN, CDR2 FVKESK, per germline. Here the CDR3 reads CASSQGLAVKETQYF. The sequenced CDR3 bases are TGTGCCAGCAGCCAAGGGCTAGCGGTAAAAGAGACC.

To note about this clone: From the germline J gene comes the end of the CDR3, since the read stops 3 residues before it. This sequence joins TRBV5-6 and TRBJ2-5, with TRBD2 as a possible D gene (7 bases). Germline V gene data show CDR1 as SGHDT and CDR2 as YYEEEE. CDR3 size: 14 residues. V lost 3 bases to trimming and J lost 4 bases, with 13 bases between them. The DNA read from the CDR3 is TGTGCCAGCAGCTGGGGTCGGGGGGCAGAGACC. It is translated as CASSWGRGAET. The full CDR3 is CASSWGRGAETQYF.

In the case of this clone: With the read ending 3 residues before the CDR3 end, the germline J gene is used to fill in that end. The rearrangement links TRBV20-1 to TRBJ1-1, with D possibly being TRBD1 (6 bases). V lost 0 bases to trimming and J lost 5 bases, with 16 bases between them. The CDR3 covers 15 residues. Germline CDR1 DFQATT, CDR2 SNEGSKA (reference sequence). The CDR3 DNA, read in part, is TGCAGTGCTAGAGAGGTGCAGGGGCTTATGACTGAA. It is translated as CSAREVQGLMTE. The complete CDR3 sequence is CSAREVQGLMTEAFF.

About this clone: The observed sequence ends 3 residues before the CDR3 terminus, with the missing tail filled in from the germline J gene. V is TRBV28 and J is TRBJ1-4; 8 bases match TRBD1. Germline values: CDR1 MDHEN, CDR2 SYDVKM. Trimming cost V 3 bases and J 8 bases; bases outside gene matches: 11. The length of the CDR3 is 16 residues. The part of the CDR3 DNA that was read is TGTGCCAGCAGTTTTTCCCTGGACAGGGTAACGGAAAAA. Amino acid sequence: CASSFSLDRVTEK. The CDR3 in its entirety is CASSFSLDRVTEKLFF.

The sequenced CDR3 bases are TGCGCCAGCAGGCGGGAAAAGGATACG. Its protein product is CASRREKDT. The full-length CDR3 reads as CASRREKDTQYF. The V call is TRBV5-1, the J call TRBJ2-3; D possibly corresponds to TRBD2 (6 bases). The read ends 3 residues early relative to the CDR3; the germline J gene fills the gap. Per the germline V gene, CDR1 is SGHRS and CDR2 is YFSETQ. The V gene lost 5 bases and the J gene lost 6 bases, with 10 bases spanning the gap. This CDR3 has 12 amino acids.

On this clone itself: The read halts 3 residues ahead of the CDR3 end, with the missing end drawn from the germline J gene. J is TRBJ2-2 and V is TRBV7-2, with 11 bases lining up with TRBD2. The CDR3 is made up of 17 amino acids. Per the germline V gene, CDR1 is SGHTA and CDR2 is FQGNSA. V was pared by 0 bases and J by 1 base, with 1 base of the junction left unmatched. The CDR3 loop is CASSLAGTSGNTGELFF. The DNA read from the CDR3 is TGTGCCAGCAGCTTAGCCGGGACTAGCGGGAACACCGGGGAG.

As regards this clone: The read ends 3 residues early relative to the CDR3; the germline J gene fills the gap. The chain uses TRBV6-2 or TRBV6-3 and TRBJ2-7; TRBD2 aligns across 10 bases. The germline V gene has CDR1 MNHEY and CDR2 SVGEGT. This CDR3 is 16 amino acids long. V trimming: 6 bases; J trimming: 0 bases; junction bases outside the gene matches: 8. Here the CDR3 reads CASRGTSVALSYEQYF. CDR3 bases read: TGTGCCAGCAGGGGGACTAGCGTGGCCCTCTCCTACGAG.

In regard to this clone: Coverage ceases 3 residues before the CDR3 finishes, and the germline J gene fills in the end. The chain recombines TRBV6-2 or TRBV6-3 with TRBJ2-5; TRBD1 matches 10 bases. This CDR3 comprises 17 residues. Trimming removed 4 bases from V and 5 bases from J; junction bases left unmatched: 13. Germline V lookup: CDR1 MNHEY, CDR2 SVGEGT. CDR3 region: CASSFHRDRGEGETQYF. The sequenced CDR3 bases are TGTGCCAGCAGTTTTCACCGGGACAGGGGAGAGGGGGAGACC.

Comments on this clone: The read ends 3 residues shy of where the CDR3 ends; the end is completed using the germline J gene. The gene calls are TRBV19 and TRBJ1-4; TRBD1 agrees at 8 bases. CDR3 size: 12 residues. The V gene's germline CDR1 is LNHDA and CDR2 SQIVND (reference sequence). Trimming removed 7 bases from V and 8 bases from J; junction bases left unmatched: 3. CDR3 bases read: TGTGCCAGTAAACAGGGGGAAGAAAAA. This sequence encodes CASKQGEEK. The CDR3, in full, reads CASKQGEEKLFF.

The CDR3 spells CASTPDRGNEQFF. The CDR3 DNA, read in part, is TGTGCCAGTACCCCGGACAGGGGCAATGAG. V is TRBV19 and J is TRBJ2-1; 9 nucleotides align to TRBD1. The read falls 3 residues short of the CDR3 end, and the missing part is taken from the germline J gene. Germline loops: CDR1 LNHDA, CDR2 SQIVND (reference sequence). The length of the CDR3 is 13 residues. Trimming at V came to 7 bases and at J to 6 bases, leaving 4 bases not matched to a gene. Combining the CDR3 with reference TRBV19 and TRBJ2-1 gives the whole variable domain DGGITQSPKYLFRKEGQNVTLSCEQNLNHDAMYWYRQDPGQGLRLIYYSQIVNDFQKGDIAEGYSVSREKKESFPLTVTSAQKNPTAFYLCASTPDRGNEQFFGPGTRLTVL.

Incomplete CDR3 DNA: TGTGCCAGCACCGTGGGGGGAACCTACGAG. It translates to CASTVGGTYE. In full, the CDR3 reads CASTVGGTYEQYF. The gene calls are TRBV7-6 and TRBJ2-7; D may be TRBD2 (6 bases). Coverage ceases 3 residues before the CDR3 finishes, and the germline J gene fills in the end. V gave up 7 bases and J gave up 2 bases, with 12 bases separating them. There are 13 residues in the CDR3. Germline CDR1 and CDR2: SGHVS and FNYEAQ.

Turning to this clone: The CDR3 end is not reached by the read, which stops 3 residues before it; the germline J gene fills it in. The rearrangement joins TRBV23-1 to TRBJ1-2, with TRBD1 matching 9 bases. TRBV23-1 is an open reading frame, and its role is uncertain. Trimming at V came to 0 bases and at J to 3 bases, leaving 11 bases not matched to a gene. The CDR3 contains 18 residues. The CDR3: CASSQSYSPDRGHYGYTF. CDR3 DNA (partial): TGCGCCAGCAGTCAATCCTACTCTCCGGACAGGGGACACTATGGC.

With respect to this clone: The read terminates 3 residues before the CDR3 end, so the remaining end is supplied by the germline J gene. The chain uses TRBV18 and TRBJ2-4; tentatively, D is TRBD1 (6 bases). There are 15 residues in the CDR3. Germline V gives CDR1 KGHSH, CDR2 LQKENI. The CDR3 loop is CASSLPTGFLDGQYF. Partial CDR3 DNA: TGTGCCAGCTCCCTACCAACAGGGTTTTTAGATGGT. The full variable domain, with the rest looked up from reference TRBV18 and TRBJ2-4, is NAGVMQNPRHLVRRRGQEARLRCSPMKGHSHVYWYRQLPEEGLKFMVYLQKENIIDESGMPKERFSAEFPKEGPSILRIQQVVRGDSAAYFCASSLPTGFLDGQYFGAGTRLSVL.

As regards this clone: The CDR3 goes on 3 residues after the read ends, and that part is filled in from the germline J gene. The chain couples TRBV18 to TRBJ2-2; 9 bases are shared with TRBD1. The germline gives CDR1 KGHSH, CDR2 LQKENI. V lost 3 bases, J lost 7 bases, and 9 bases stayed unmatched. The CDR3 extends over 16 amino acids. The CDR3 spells CASSPVTTGGIGELFF. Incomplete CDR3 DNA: TGTGCCAGCTCACCGGTTACCACAGGGGGCATCGGGGAG.

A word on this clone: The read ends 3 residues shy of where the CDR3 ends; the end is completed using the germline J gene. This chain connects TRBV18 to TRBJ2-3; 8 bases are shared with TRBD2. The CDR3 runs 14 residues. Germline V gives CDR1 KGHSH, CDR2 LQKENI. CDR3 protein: CASSPAGGQETQYF. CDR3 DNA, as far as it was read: TGTGCCAGCTCACCGGCGGGGGGACAAGAGACG.